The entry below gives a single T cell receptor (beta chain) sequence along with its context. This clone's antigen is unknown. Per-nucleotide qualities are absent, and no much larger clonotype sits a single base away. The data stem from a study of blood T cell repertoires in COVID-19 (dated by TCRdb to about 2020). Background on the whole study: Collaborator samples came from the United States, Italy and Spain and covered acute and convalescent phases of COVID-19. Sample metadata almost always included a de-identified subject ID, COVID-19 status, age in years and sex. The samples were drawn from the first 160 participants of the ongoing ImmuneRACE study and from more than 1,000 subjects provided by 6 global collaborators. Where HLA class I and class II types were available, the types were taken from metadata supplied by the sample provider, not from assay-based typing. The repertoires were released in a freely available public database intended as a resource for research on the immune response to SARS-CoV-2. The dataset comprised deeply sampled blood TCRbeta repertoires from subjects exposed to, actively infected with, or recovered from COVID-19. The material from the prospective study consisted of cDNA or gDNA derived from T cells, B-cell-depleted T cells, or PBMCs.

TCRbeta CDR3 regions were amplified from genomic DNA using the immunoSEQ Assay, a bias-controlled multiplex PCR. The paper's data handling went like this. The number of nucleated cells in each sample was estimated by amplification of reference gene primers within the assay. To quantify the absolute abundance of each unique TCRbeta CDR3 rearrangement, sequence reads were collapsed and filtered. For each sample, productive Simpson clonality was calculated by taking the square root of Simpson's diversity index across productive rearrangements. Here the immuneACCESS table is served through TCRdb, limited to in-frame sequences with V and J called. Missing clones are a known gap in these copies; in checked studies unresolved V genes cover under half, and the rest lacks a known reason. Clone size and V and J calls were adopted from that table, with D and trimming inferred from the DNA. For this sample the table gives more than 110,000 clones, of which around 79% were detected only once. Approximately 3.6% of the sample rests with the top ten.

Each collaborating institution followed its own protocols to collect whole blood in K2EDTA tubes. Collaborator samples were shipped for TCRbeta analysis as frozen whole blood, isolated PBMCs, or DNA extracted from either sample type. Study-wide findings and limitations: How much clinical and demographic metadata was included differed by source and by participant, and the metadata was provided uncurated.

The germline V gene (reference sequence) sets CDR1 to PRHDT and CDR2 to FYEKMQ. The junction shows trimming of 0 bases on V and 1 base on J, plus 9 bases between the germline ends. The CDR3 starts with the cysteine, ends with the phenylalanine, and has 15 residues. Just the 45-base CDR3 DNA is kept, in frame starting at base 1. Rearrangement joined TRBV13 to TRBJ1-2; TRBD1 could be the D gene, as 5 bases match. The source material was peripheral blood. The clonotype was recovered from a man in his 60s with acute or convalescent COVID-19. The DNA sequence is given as TGTGCCAGCAGCTTAGGAGTTAGGGGTAACTATGGCTACACCTTC. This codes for CASSLGVRGNYGYTF.